This T cell receptor beta chain originates from a study of type 1 regulatory T cells. Background on the study: An in vitro protocol generated T-allo10, a Tr1-enriched, alloantigen-specific CD4 T cell product. Study-wide results and caveats: Compared with non-type 1 regulatory T cells, type 1 regulatory T cells showed a more restricted TCR repertoire.

TCRdb analysed the reads with MiXCR anew, one entry per CDR3 protein. The sample carries about 65,000 distinct CDR3 sequences, almost 50% recorded once. Concerning this clonotype: No antigen is known for it.

Germline CDR1 is MDHEN and CDR2 is SYDVKM. The germline V and J ends were trimmed by 5 bases and 2 bases, with 15 bases remaining between them. CDR3 length equals 15 residues. This clonotype originated in a human donor in good health. Source material: cultured non-Tr1 T cells, either the whole culture or a sorted T cell fraction (not recorded which). J is TRBJ1-1 and V is TRBV28; D is possibly TRBD1 (6 bases). This CDR3 is CASSRVRTVNTEAFF. The CDR3 DNA reads TGTGCCAGCAGTAGGGTTCGGACAGTAAACACTGAAGCTTTCTTT.